The T cell receptor beta chain described here comes from a study of T cell responses to AZD1222 COVID-19 vaccine. Data came from immunoSEQ multiplex PCR; TCRdb stores just in-frame clones and leaves some out. The sample lists more than 60,000 clones; approximately 86% were seen once. The CDR3 covers 16 residues. After removal of 5 bases from V and 2 bases from J, the junction contained 9 bases not matched to a gene. Looked up from germline, CDR1 is SEHNR and CDR2 is FQNEAQ (reference sequence). The V call is TRBV7-9, the J call TRBJ2-5; 9 nucleotides match TRBD1. This clonotype was sampled from an adult in good health. Sequencing was performed on peripheral blood, taken on day 0 of AZD1222 vaccination. DNA of the CDR3: TGTGCCAGCAGCACTAACTTGGGACAGGGACAAGAGACCCAGTACTTC. This encodes CASSTNLGQGQETQYF.